The 22 T cell receptor beta chains below all came from one sample that was sequenced in a study of cytomegalovirus exposure and HLA in healthy donors. Produced via immunoSEQ multiplex PCR; TCRdb's table is partial and in-frame only. Here the sample spans around 120,000 clones, 88% being singletons. Sequencing used PBMCs. These receptors all come from a woman aged 18-30 years in good health and CMV-seropositive.

This chain connects TRBV19 to TRBJ1-5; 8 nucleotides match TRBD1. V lost 5 bases and J lost 4; bases outside the gene matches: 13. Germline V CDR1 and CDR2: LNHDA, SQIVND (reference sequence). The CDR3 consists of 17 residues. For the CDR3, the DNA is TGTGCCAGTAGTCCCGAACAGGGGGGTCTTATGAATCAGCCCCAGCATTTT. Residues: CASSPEQGGLMNQPQHF.

This clone has a count of ten or more. The genes are TRBV7-9 and TRBJ2-5; a possible D gene is TRBD2 (5 bases). V was pared by 2 bases and J by 0 bases, with 16 bases between. The length of the CDR3 is 17 residues. From germline, CDR1 is SEHNR and CDR2 FQNEAQ (reference sequence). The CDR3 nucleotides read TGTGCCAGCAGCTTAACGTCAGACCGAGGGTACCAAGAGACCCAGTACTTC. As protein: CASSLTSDRGYQETQYF.

The V gene is TRBV7-2, the J gene TRBJ2-5; tentative D call: TRBD2 (5 bases). The CDR3 contains 17 residues. Germline assignment: CDR1 SGHTA and CDR2 FQGNSA. Trimming stripped 2 bases from V and 3 bases from J, with 19 bases between. CDR3 sequence reads: CASSLFLAGDPKETQYF. CDR3 bases: TGTGCCAGCAGCTTATTCCTTGCGGGCGACCCAAAAGAGACCCAGTACTTC.

The genes are TRBV11-3 and TRBJ2-3; D is ambiguous. CDR3 length equals 12 residues. V lost 5 bases and J 6 bases, leaving 9 bases between the germline ends. From germline, CDR1 is SGHNT and CDR2 YENEEA. The DNA for the CDR3 is TGTGCCAGCAGCCATCAGGCGGATACGCAGTATTTT. Protein: CASSHQADTQYF.

This sequence joins TRBV27 and TRBJ2-4; D possibly corresponds to TRBD1 (5 bases). The germline CDR1 and CDR2 sequences are MNHEY and SMNVEV (reference sequence). Trimming stripped 6 bases from V and 7 bases from J, with 19 bases between. The CDR3 extends over 15 amino acids. The CDR3 coding sequence is TGTGCCAGCAGCCCTCGTAGATGGGGCAGGAACATTCAGTACTTC. Protein sequence: CASSPRRWGRNIQYF.

The CDR3 DNA sequence: TGTGCCAGCAACCACAGGGCTTTCTCCTACGAGCAGTACTTC. It yields the protein CASNHRAFSYEQYF. J is TRBJ2-7 and V is TRBV5-6; the D gene is possibly TRBD1 (6 bases). V lost 6 bases and J 0 bases, leaving 13 bases between the germline ends. Germline CDR1 reads SGHDT; CDR2 reads YYEEEE. The CDR3 sequence is 14 residues long.

Only one count was recorded for this clone. The chain uses TRBV10-1 and TRBJ1-1; TRBD1 is a possible D gene (5 bases). Deletions cut 3 bases from V and 8 bases from J, with 10 bases between. The germline gives CDR1 WNHNN, CDR2 SYGVQD (reference sequence). The CDR3 runs 12 residues. The DNA for the CDR3 is TGCGCCAGCAGTGATCCGGCAGGGGAAGCTTTCTTT. Protein sequence: CASSDPAGEAFF.

The rearrangement links TRBV4-2 to TRBJ1-2; 7 bases agree with TRBD1. V lost 1 base and J lost 2; bases outside the gene matches: 1. CDR3 size: 14 residues. Germline V gene data show CDR1 as LGHNA and CDR2 as YNFKEQ. This chain's CDR3 is CASSQAGQNYGYTF. Here the CDR3 DNA reads TGTGCCAGCAGCCAAGCGGGACAGAACTATGGCTACACCTTC.

V usage is TRBV21-1 and J usage is TRBJ1-1; the table's D call of TRBD1 was not tested on the DNA. TRBV21-1 is an annotated pseudogene. The CDR3 has 14 residues. The CDR3 loop is CASSPDRGDTEAFF. The CDR3 nucleotides are TGTGCCAGCAGCCCGGACAGGGGAGACACTGAAGCTTTCTTT.

The genes are TRBV6-6 and TRBJ1-1; D not certain. Germline CDR1 is MNHNY and CDR2 is SVGAGI (reference sequence). V was clipped by 1 base and J by 4 bases, with 10 bases between them. This CDR3 comprises 14 residues. The CDR3 bases are TGTGCCAGCAGTTACTATCCAGGAGGCACTGAAGCTTTCTTT. Translation gives CASSYYPGGTEAFF.

This chain joins TRBV5-6 and TRBJ2-7; 7 bases are shared with TRBD1. This CDR3 is 14 amino acids long. J was trimmed by 2 bases and V by 0 bases; bases with no gene match: 2. CDR1 and CDR2 (germline): SGHDT, YYEEEE. The CDR3, as DNA: TGTGCCAGCAGCTTGGGGACAGGCACCTACGAGCAGTACTTC. Its translation: CASSLGTGTYEQYF.

The chain links TRBV5-1 to TRBJ2-7, with D hard to call. V was cut by 0 bases and J by 0 bases, with 7 bases left in between. The CDR3 has 14 amino acids. Per germline, CDR1 SGHRS and CDR2 YFSETQ. The CDR3 nucleotides read TGCGCCAGCAGCTTGGATGGCCGCTCCTACGAGCAGTACTTC. Encoded protein: CASSLDGRSYEQYF.

The chain employs TRBV2 and TRBJ2-6, with D unresolved. From germline, CDR1 is SNHLY and CDR2 FYNNEI. The V and J ends lost 6 bases and 0 bases respectively, with 15 bases between them. The CDR3 contains 17 residues. The CDR3 region has the DNA TGTGCCAGCAGGTACACAGCTATCCTCTCTGGGGCCAACGTCCTGACTTTC. It yields the protein CASRYTAILSGANVLTF.

This clone showed up just a few times. V is TRBV7-8 and J is TRBJ1-5; tentative D call: TRBD1 (5 bases). Trimming shortened V by 6 bases and J by 7 bases, and 19 bases separated the two germline ends. CDR3 length: 15 amino acids. Per the germline V gene, CDR1 is SGHVS and CDR2 is FQNEAQ. The CDR3 reads CASRDTTGADQPQHF. Here the CDR3 DNA reads TGTGCCAGCAGAGACACGACTGGGGCCGACCAGCCCCAGCATTTT.

This rearrangement joins TRBV5-6 to TRBJ2-5; unclear D gene. Trimming stripped 0 bases from V and 3 bases from J, with 6 bases between. The germline gives CDR1 SGHDT, CDR2 YYEEEE. This CDR3 comprises 13 residues. DNA for the CDR3: TGTGCCAGCAGCTTGGCAACAGAAGAGACCCAGTACTTC. Translation: CASSLATEETQYF. Full variable domain (remainder filled in from reference TRBV5-6 and TRBJ2-5): DAGVTQSPTHLIKTRGQQVTLRCSPKSGHDTVSWYQQALGQGPQFIFQYYEEEERQRGNFPDRFSGHQFPNYSSELNVNALLLGDSALYLCASSLATEETQYFGPGTRLLVL.

V usage is TRBV19 and J usage is TRBJ2-7, with TRBD1 matching 7 bases. V shed 4 bases, J shed 4 bases, and the junction held 10 bases outside the gene matches. Per the germline V gene, CDR1 is LNHDA and CDR2 is SQIVND (reference sequence). This CDR3 is 15 amino acids long. CDR3 nucleotide sequence: TGTGCCAGTAGTACTTCCGGGACAGCTAGTTACGAGCAGTACTTC. Translating it yields CASSTSGTASYEQYF.

This clone was detected once. The rearrangement links TRBV11-3 to TRBJ2-1, with TRBD2 matching over 11 bases. Germline V gene sequence: CDR1 SGHNT, CDR2 YENEEA. The J segment lost 6 bases and the V segment lost 6 bases, leaving 7 bases of the junction unmatched. The CDR3 totals 15 residues. The CDR3 sequence is CASSYTSGGSNEQFF. Here the CDR3 DNA reads TGTGCCAGCAGTTACACTAGCGGGGGCAGCAATGAGCAGTTCTTC.

The chain couples TRBV7-3 to TRBJ2-2, with a tentative D call TRBD1 (6 bases). This CDR3 comprises 15 residues. Germline assignment: CDR1 SGHTA and CDR2 FQGTGA. Between the trimmed V and J ends, which lost 3 bases and 1 base, there was a span of 9 bases. The CDR3 region has the DNA TGTGCCAGCAGCTTTCGGACAGAGAACACCGGGGAGCTGTTTTTT. It codes for CASSFRTENTGELFF.

V usage is TRBV4-3 and J usage is TRBJ1-4; TRBD1 matches at 9 bases. This CDR3 contains 16 residues. V was clipped by 4 bases and J by 8 bases; unmatched bases: 11. Germline CDR1 reads LGHNA; CDR2 reads YSLEER. CDR3 nucleotide sequence: TGCGCCAGCAGCCGTAAAATACAGGGGGCGTGGGAAAAACTGTTTTTT. Translated, it gives CASSRKIQGAWEKLFF.

This clone showed up just once. The chain links TRBV18 to TRBJ2-1; D not certain. The germline V gene encodes CDR1 KGHSH and CDR2 LQKENI. The CDR3 has 12 amino acids. V was trimmed by 4 bases and J by 4 bases, leaving 5 bases between them. CDR3 residues: CASSLVYNEQFF. As DNA, the CDR3 is TGTGCCAGCTCACTCGTATACAATGAGCAGTTCTTC.

The chain links TRBV28 to TRBJ1-3; 7 bases match TRBD1. Trimming at V came to 7 bases and at J to 6 bases, leaving 12 bases not matched to a gene. The V gene's germline CDR1 is MDHEN and CDR2 SYDVKM. The CDR3 runs 15 residues. CDR3 in amino acids: CASTAQDRNKNTIYF. CDR3 coding DNA: TGTGCCAGCACCGCGCAGGACAGGAACAAAAACACCATATATTTT.

The V and J genes are TRBV7-9 and TRBJ1-4; D is unresolved. In germline, CDR1 is SEHNR, CDR2 FQNEAQ (reference sequence). This CDR3 has 14 residues. Deletions cut 2 bases from V and 5 bases from J, with 9 bases between. This CDR3 reads CASSLIGGNEKLFF. The CDR3 DNA reads TGTGCCAGCAGCTTAATTGGCGGAAATGAAAAACTGTTTTTT.